One sample yielded the 5 T cell receptor beta chains listed below, sequenced in a study of cytomegalovirus exposure and HLA in healthy donors. The PCR was carried out with 60 Vbeta primers and 13 Jbeta primers. Measured with immunoSEQ multiplex PCR; TCRdb has only the in-frame clones, and not every one. Here the sample spans around 210,000 clones, roughly 83% being singletons. The specimen was PBMCs. The source is a male donor in good health and CMV-seropositive.

This clone was counted only a few times. The rearrangement uses TRBV7-2 and TRBJ1-2; TRBD1 might be the D (5 bases). Germline CDR1 and CDR2: SGHTA and FQGNSA. Trimming stripped 0 bases from V and 3 bases from J, with 11 bases between. CDR3 length: 15 amino acids. CDR3 residues: CASSLASAGYYGYTF. For the CDR3, the DNA is TGTGCCAGCAGCTTAGCTTCTGCAGGGTACTATGGCTACACCTTC.

This chain links TRBV5-1 with TRBJ2-1; D is undetermined. The CDR3 consists of 11 residues. The ends were cut back, 5 bases at V and 6 bases at J, with 6 bases in the middle. The germline V gene encodes CDR1 SGHRS and CDR2 YFSETQ. CDR3 DNA: TGCGCCAGCAGTTTGCGCAATGAGCAGTTCTTC. This encodes CASSLRNEQFF.

The chain links TRBV18 to TRBJ2-3; maybe TRBD2 (6 bases). Germline loops: CDR1 KGHSH, CDR2 LQKENI. CDR3 length: 16 residues. The ends were cut back, 7 bases at V and 0 bases at J, with 17 bases in the middle. This chain's CDR3 is CASCPSRGRSTDTQYF. Written as DNA, the CDR3 is TGTGCCAGCTGTCCATCGCGGGGTCGGAGCACAGATACGCAGTATTTT.

The J gene is TRBJ1-5, the V gene TRBV30, with a tentative D call TRBD1 (6 bases). With 3 bases removed from V and 3 bases from J, the gap between germline ends came to 15 bases. The CDR3 has 15 residues. Germline V gene sequence: CDR1 GTSNPN, CDR2 SVGIG (reference sequence). As DNA, the CDR3 is TGTGCCTGGAGCACGGGACAATTATTCAATCAGCCCCAGCATTTT. This encodes CAWSTGQLFNQPQHF. The full variable domain, rest sourced from reference TRBV30 and TRBJ1-5, is SQTIHQWPATLVQPVGSPLSLECTVEGTSNPNLYWYRQAAGRGLQLLFYSVGIGQISSEVPQNLSASRPQDRQFILSSKKLLLSDSGFYLCAWSTGQLFNQPQHFGDGTRLSIL.

In DNA form, the CDR3 reads TGTGCCACCGGGCGGGGGGAATCAAATTCACCCCTCCACTTT. It encodes CATGRGESNSPLHF. The chain is built from TRBV10-3 and TRBJ1-6, with a tentative D call TRBD1 (5 bases). V lost 10 bases, J lost 7 bases, and 17 bases lay in between. The CDR3 has 14 residues. Germline assignment: CDR1 ENHRY and CDR2 SYGVKD.